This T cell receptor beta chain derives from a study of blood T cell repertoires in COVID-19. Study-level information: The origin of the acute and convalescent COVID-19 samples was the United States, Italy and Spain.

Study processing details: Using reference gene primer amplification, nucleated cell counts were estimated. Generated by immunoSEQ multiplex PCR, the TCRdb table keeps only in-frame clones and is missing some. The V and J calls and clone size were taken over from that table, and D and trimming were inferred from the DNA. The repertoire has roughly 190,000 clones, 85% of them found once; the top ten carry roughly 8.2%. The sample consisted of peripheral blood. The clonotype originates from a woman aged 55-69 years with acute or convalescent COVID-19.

As DNA, the CDR3 is TGTGCCACCAGTAGAGGACAAGGAAATTATCAGCCCCAGCATTTT. This codes for CATSRGQGNYQPQHF. The chain joins TRBV24-1 to TRBJ1-5, with D maybe TRBD1 (5 bases). CDR3 length: 15 amino acids. Germline V gene sequence: CDR1 KGHDR, CDR2 SFDVKD. Trimming took 6 bases from V and 5 from J, leaving 16 bases between them.